This T cell receptor beta chain appears in the sequencing data of a study of blood T cell repertoires in COVID-19. As for the study in general: T cells, B-cell-depleted T cells, or PBMCs supplied cDNA or gDNA.

The V and J ends lost 5 bases and 5 bases respectively, with 13 bases between them. The germline V gene encodes CDR1 SGHNT and CDR2 YENEEA. The CDR3 totals 15 residues. Assay: immunoSEQ multiplex PCR; the TCRdb copy retains only in-frame clones and omits some. The sample carries about 210,000 clones, approximately 86% recorded once. Participant reports of clinical history set cohort assignment. Individuals in the exposed group had encountered a COVID-19 case within 2 weeks preceding study entry. The source is a woman in her 30s who had been exposed to COVID-19. Sequencing was carried out using PBMCs or T cells enriched from blood (not recorded which). The chain employs TRBV11-3 and TRBJ1-6; no clear D gene. CDR3 amino acids: CASSHMGRHNSPLHF. The CDR3 DNA is TGTGCCAGCAGCCACATGGGCAGACATAATTCACCCCTCCACTTT.